This T cell receptor (beta chain) originates from a study of vaccination and CD4 T cells after COVID-19. Across the study: With a range of 35 to 161, the median interval from diagnosis to drawing post-COVID samples was less than 130 days. Points from the study as a whole: SARS-CoV-2-reactive clonotypes showed a nonsignificant median rise from about 20 to 38.

Per the germline V gene, CDR1 is MGHRA and CDR2 is YSYEKL. Trimming cost V 3 bases and J 4 bases; bases outside gene matches: 2. This CDR3 comprises 14 residues. The treatment: roughly 10-day PBMC culture with coronavirus spike peptide pools or control peptides (ViraFEST assay). Details on this clonotype: The antigen is not known.

An Oncomine TCR Beta short-read assay was used to sequence the DNA from cultured CD4+ T cells. TCRdb processed the PCR reads anew with MiXCR; each CDR3 protein has one entry. This table has over 8,500 distinct CDR3 sequences, 70% to 75% appearing once. The chain recombines TRBV4-1 with TRBJ2-7; 11 bases are shared with TRBD1. This receptor was obtained from a human donor who had recovered from COVID-19. Sequencing input: CD4+ T cells from blood, cultured in vitro. The CDR3 coding sequence is TGCGCCAGCAGCCACGGACAGGGGGCATACGAGCAGTACTTC. Protein: CASSHGQGAYEQYF.